Listed below are T cell receptor beta chains from one sample, sequenced in a study of early T cells in non-severe SARS-CoV-2 infection. From the 5' RACE reads, TCRdb called clonotypes with MiXCR, one entry per CDR3 protein. The table lists about 37,000 distinct CDR3 sequences, about 5.3% of them singletons. The sequencing here drew on whole blood, taken at baseline. The receptor source for this set is an adult who was a healthcare worker with PCR-confirmed SARS-CoV-2 infection or an uninfected control (not recorded which). Both conserved end residues are part of each CDR3. D genes are given only for firm matches. Clone size is given for some rows only: seen once, a few or many times, or a class if the clone is expanded.

J gene: TRBJ1-3; D gene: NA; V gene: TRBV7-8; clone size: few; CDR3 DNA: TGTGCCAGCAGCTTAGCGCTCGGGTCCGGAAACACCATATATTTT; CDR3 protein: CASSLALGSGNTIYF
J gene: TRBJ1-2; D gene: TRBD1; V gene: TRBV29-1; clone size: many; CDR3 DNA: TGCAGCGTAGGGGACAGGGGAAGGAACTATGGCTACACCTTC; CDR3 protein: CSVGDRGRNYGYTF
J gene: TRBJ1-5; D gene: NA; V gene: TRBV10-1; clone size: many; CDR3 DNA: TGCGCCAGCAGTGCGGGTGCGAGGGACAATCAGCCCCAGCATTTT; CDR3 protein: CASSAGARDNQPQHF
J gene: TRBJ2-2; D gene: NA; V gene: TRBV7-6; clone size: many; CDR3 DNA: TGTGCCAGCAGGGCTACTACCTTGAGCACCGGGGAGCTGTTTTTT; CDR3 protein: CASRATTLSTGELFF
J gene: TRBJ1-1; D gene: NA; V gene: TRBV20-1; clone size: many; CDR3 DNA: TGCAGTGCTAGTACAGGGAAGAACACTGAAGCTTTCTTT; CDR3 protein: CSASTGKNTEAFF
J gene: TRBJ2-6; D gene: NA; V gene: TRBV25-1; clone size: many; CDR3 DNA: TGTGCCAGCAGTGAAGTGGGACTCTTCTCTGGGGCCAACGTCCTGACTTTC; CDR3 protein: CASSEVGLFSGANVLTF
J gene: TRBJ2-7; D gene: NA; V gene: TRBV3-1; clone size: NA; CDR3 DNA: TGTGCCAGCAGCCGTTCCTCCGCGGCCTACGAGCAGTACTTC; CDR3 protein: CASSRSSAAYEQYF
J gene: TRBJ2-4; D gene: NA; V gene: TRBV7-2; clone size: many; CDR3 DNA: TGTGCCAGCAGCCTGAATTCGGGCGCCAAAAACATTCAGTACTTC; CDR3 protein: CASSLNSGAKNIQYF
J gene: TRBJ1-2; D gene: TRBD1; V gene: TRBV12-5; clone size: many; CDR3 DNA: TGTGCTAGTGGTTTGGTGCCAGGGGGTTCTGGCTACACCTTC; CDR3 protein: CASGLVPGGSGYTF
J gene: TRBJ2-1; D gene: NA; V gene: TRBV29-1; clone size: many; CDR3 DNA: TGCAGCGTCAAATCCAGGTGGGGGTTATTAAGCTCCTACAATGAGCAGTTCTTC; CDR3 protein: CSVKSRWGLLSSYNEQFF
J gene: TRBJ2-7; D gene: NA; V gene: TRBV20-1; clone size: many; CDR3 DNA: TGCAGTGCTAGAGAGATCGGACCGCGACGCTACGAGCAGTACTTC; CDR3 protein: CSAREIGPRRYEQYF
J gene: TRBJ2-1; D gene: NA; V gene: TRBV28; clone size: few; CDR3 DNA: TGTGCCAGCAGTTTACCGCCCGGTGGGATCTGGTTCTTC; CDR3 protein: CASSLPPGGIWFF
J gene: TRBJ2-1; D gene: NA; V gene: TRBV18; clone size: many; CDR3 DNA: TGTGCCAGCTCTTCCTCTCCCGAGCAGGGAAATGAGCAGTTCTTC; CDR3 protein: CASSSSPEQGNEQFF
J gene: TRBJ1-4; D gene: TRBD1; V gene: TRBV18; clone size: many; CDR3 DNA: TGTGCCAGCTCATCGGGACAGGGGGGTGAAAAACTGTTTTTT; CDR3 protein: CASSSGQGGEKLFF
J gene: TRBJ2-1; D gene: NA; V gene: TRBV9; clone size: many; CDR3 DNA: TGTGCCAGCACCCCAGGTGGGTTCTTCTCCTACAATGAGCAGTTCTTC; CDR3 protein: CASTPGGFFSYNEQFF
J gene: TRBJ2-2; D gene: NA; V gene: TRBV15; clone size: few; CDR3 DNA: TGTGCCACCAGCCCCTGGCCTATTAGGAGAACCGGGGAGCTGTTTTTT; CDR3 protein: CATSPWPIRRTGELFF
J gene: TRBJ2-7; D gene: NA; V gene: TRBV7-6; clone size: NA; CDR3 DNA: TGTGCCAGCAGCCTAGGGGGGGATGGGAGCGAGCAGTACTTC; CDR3 protein: CASSLGGDGSEQYF
J gene: TRBJ2-7; D gene: TRBD1; V gene: TRBV20-1; clone size: many; CDR3 DNA: TGCAGTGCTATCCGGGACAGCTCCTACGAGCAGTACTTC; CDR3 protein: CSAIRDSSYEQYF
J gene: TRBJ1-3; D gene: NA; V gene: TRBV12-3/TRBV12-4; clone size: many; CDR3 DNA: TGTGCCAGCAGTCCTACAGGGTTCTCTGGAAACACCATATATTTT; CDR3 protein: CASSPTGFSGNTIYF
J gene: TRBJ1-1; D gene: NA; V gene: TRBV11-2; clone size: many; CDR3 DNA: TGTGCCAGCAGCTTAGATCGGGACGGGACTGAAGCTTTCTTT; CDR3 protein: CASSLDRDGTEAFF
J gene: TRBJ1-2; D gene: NA; V gene: TRBV28; clone size: many; CDR3 DNA: TGTGCCAGCAGTGAATCAGGGGTCTATGGCTACACCTTC; CDR3 protein: CASSESGVYGYTF
J gene: TRBJ2-1; D gene: TRBD2; V gene: TRBV20-1; clone size: many; CDR3 DNA: TGCAGTGCTAGAGATCCTTCTAGCGGGAGCTTCCATGAGCAGTTCTTC; CDR3 protein: CSARDPSSGSFHEQFF
J gene: TRBJ1-2; D gene: NA; V gene: TRBV12-3/TRBV12-4; clone size: many; CDR3 DNA: TGTGCCAGCAGTTTGGCAGGGAAGGGCTATGGCTACACCTTC; CDR3 protein: CASSLAGKGYGYTF
J gene: TRBJ2-2; D gene: TRBD2; V gene: TRBV18; clone size: many; CDR3 DNA: TGTGCCAGCTCCGGTCTAGCGGGACGCACCGGGGAGCTGTTTTTT; CDR3 protein: CASSGLAGRTGELFF
J gene: TRBJ2-3; D gene: NA; V gene: TRBV28; clone size: many; CDR3 DNA: TGTGCCAGCAGTCACAGGGATTCGGGGACAGATACGCAGTATTTT; CDR3 protein: CASSHRDSGTDTQYF
J gene: TRBJ2-1; D gene: NA; V gene: TRBV11-3; clone size: many; CDR3 DNA: TGTGCCAGCAGCTTAGATCGAGACCCTTTATTCAATGAGCAGTTCTTC; CDR3 protein: CASSLDRDPLFNEQFF
J gene: TRBJ2-3; D gene: NA; V gene: TRBV7-8; clone size: many; CDR3 DNA: TGTGCCAGCAGCCAGCACACAGGGCTTGGTATGGATACGCAGTATTTT; CDR3 protein: CASSQHTGLGMDTQYF
J gene: TRBJ2-1; D gene: TRBD2; V gene: TRBV9; clone size: many; CDR3 DNA: TGTGCCAGCAGCGGCGGGACTAGCGGGACACAGTTCTTC; CDR3 protein: CASSGGTSGTQFF
J gene: TRBJ2-7; D gene: NA; V gene: TRBV7-2; clone size: few; CDR3 DNA: TGTGCCAGCAGCCTGTCGGGAGTGTCAAATGCCCGGACGTACTTC; CDR3 protein: CASSLSGVSNARTYF
J gene: TRBJ2-3; D gene: NA; V gene: TRBV11-3; clone size: NA; CDR3 DNA: TGTGCCAGCAGCCTCCGGCCGGATACGCAGTATTTT; CDR3 protein: CASSLRPDTQYF
J gene: TRBJ2-6; D gene: TRBD2; V gene: TRBV20-1; clone size: many; CDR3 DNA: TGCAGTGCTAAGGGGAGCAGCGGGGCCTCTGGGGCCAACGTCCTGACTTTC; CDR3 protein: CSAKGSSGASGANVLTF
J gene: TRBJ1-5; D gene: NA; V gene: TRBV4-1; clone size: many; CDR3 DNA: TGCGCCAGCAGCCAAGACGGGGGGCTGGGCAATCAGCCCCAGCATTTT; CDR3 protein: CASSQDGGLGNQPQHF
J gene: TRBJ2-3; D gene: TRBD2; V gene: TRBV24-1; clone size: many; CDR3 DNA: TGTGCCACCAGTGCCCGCCTAGCGGGAGACGGGGGAAGAAGTCCTAGCACAGATACGCAGTATTTT; CDR3 protein: CATSARLAGDGGRSPSTDTQYF
J gene: TRBJ2-3; D gene: TRBD1; V gene: TRBV7-2; clone size: many; CDR3 DNA: TGTGCTACAGGGGACCCGCGCACAGATACGCAGTATTTT; CDR3 protein: CATGDPRTDTQYF
J gene: TRBJ1-1; D gene: NA; V gene: TRBV10-2; clone size: NA; CDR3 DNA: TGCGCCAGTACCCGACAGGAATCCACTGAAGCTTTCTTT; CDR3 protein: CASTRQESTEAFF
J gene: TRBJ1-5; D gene: NA; V gene: TRBV6-1; clone size: NA; CDR3 DNA: TGTGCCAGCAGCGCCCAGGGGATGGACAATCAGCCCCAGCATTTT; CDR3 protein: CASSAQGMDNQPQHF
J gene: TRBJ2-1; D gene: NA; V gene: TRBV5-6; clone size: NA; CDR3 DNA: TGTGCCAGCAGCTCGTTATACAATGAGCAGTTCTTC; CDR3 protein: CASSSLYNEQFF
J gene: TRBJ2-7; D gene: TRBD2; V gene: TRBV20-1; clone size: NA; CDR3 DNA: TGCAGTGCTGACCTAGCGGGGAGCCGTGAGCAGTACTTC; CDR3 protein: CSADLAGSREQYF
J gene: TRBJ1-3; D gene: NA; V gene: TRBV18; clone size: NA; CDR3 DNA: TGTGCCAGCTCACCAGATCGCTCTGGAAACACCATATATTTT; CDR3 protein: CASSPDRSGNTIYF
J gene: TRBJ1-5; D gene: TRBD1; V gene: TRBV20-1; clone size: many; CDR3 DNA: TGCAGTGCGTCGAGGACAGGGAATCAGCCCCAGCATTTT; CDR3 protein: CSASRTGNQPQHF
J gene: TRBJ2-5; D gene: NA; V gene: TRBV9; clone size: few; CDR3 DNA: TGTGCCAGCAGCGCCAGCCTTCAAGAGACCCAGTACTTC; CDR3 protein: CASSASLQETQYF
J gene: TRBJ2-1; D gene: TRBD2; V gene: TRBV20-1; clone size: many; CDR3 DNA: TGCAGTGCGGTACCTTTGCGCGGACTAGTTTCCTACAATGAGCAGTTCTTC; CDR3 protein: CSAVPLRGLVSYNEQFF
J gene: TRBJ2-5; D gene: TRBD2; V gene: TRBV6-2/TRBV6-3; clone size: many; CDR3 DNA: TGTGCCAGCAGTTTGGGACTAGCGGGAGAACAAGAGACCCAGTACTTC; CDR3 protein: CASSLGLAGEQETQYF
J gene: TRBJ2-4; D gene: NA; V gene: TRBV12-3/TRBV12-4; clone size: many; CDR3 DNA: TGTGCCAGCAGTTACGCCTACAGGGAAGCCAAAAACATTCAGTACTTC; CDR3 protein: CASSYAYREAKNIQYF
J gene: TRBJ2-1; D gene: TRBD2; V gene: TRBV3-1; clone size: many; CDR3 DNA: TGTGCCAGCAGCCAAGGGACTAGCGGGAGTTTCAAGCAGTTCTTC; CDR3 protein: CASSQGTSGSFKQFF
J gene: TRBJ2-5; D gene: NA; V gene: TRBV4-1; clone size: many; CDR3 DNA: TGCGCCAGCAGCCAATTATCTTCGGCAGGAGAGACCCAGTACTTC; CDR3 protein: CASSQLSSAGETQYF
J gene: TRBJ2-6; D gene: NA; V gene: TRBV28; clone size: many; CDR3 DNA: TGTGCCAGCAGTTCCCGCGCCTCTGGGGCCAACGTCCTGACTTTC; CDR3 protein: CASSSRASGANVLTF
J gene: TRBJ1-2; D gene: NA; V gene: TRBV29-1; clone size: many; CDR3 DNA: TGCAGCGTTATTCTTGCAGGCGGGTCCTACACCTTC; CDR3 protein: CSVILAGGSYTF
J gene: TRBJ2-1; D gene: NA; V gene: TRBV6-5; clone size: NA; CDR3 DNA: TGTGCCAGCAGGAAGAGGGTTCAGAGGTCGGAAGATGAGCAGTTCTTC; CDR3 protein: CASRKRVQRSEDEQFF
J gene: TRBJ2-2; D gene: NA; V gene: TRBV5-1; clone size: few; CDR3 DNA: TGCGCCAGCAGCCGCCGGGCTACTGAATACACCGGGGAGCTGTTTTTT; CDR3 protein: CASSRRATEYTGELFF
J gene: TRBJ2-3; D gene: TRBD2; V gene: TRBV6-2/TRBV6-3; clone size: many; CDR3 DNA: TGTGCCAGCAGTTACCGTCGTAGCGGGAGATTGACAGATACGCAGTATTTT; CDR3 protein: CASSYRRSGRLTDTQYF
J gene: TRBJ2-5; D gene: TRBD1; V gene: TRBV7-8; clone size: few; CDR3 DNA: TGTGCCAGCAGCTCTCCCGGGACAGGGGAGACCCAGTACTTC; CDR3 protein: CASSSPGTGETQYF